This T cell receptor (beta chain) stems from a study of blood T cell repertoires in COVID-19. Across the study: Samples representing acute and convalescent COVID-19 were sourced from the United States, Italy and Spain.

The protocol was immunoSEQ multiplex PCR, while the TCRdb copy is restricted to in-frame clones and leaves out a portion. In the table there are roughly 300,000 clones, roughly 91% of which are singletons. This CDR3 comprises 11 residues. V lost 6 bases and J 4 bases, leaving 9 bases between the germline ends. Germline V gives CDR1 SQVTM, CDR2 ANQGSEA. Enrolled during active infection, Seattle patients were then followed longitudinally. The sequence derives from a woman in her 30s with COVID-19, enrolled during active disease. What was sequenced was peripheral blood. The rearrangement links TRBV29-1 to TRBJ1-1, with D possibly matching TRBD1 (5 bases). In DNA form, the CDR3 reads TGCAGCGTCACGACAGTCACTGAAGCTTTCTTT. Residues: CSVTTVTEAFF.